The following is a T cell receptor beta chain sequence with its context. What it binds is unknown. CDR1 SGHNT and CDR2 YYREEE come from the germline V gene (reference sequence). The CDR3 runs 14 residues. V was shortened by 4 bases and J by 4 bases, with 14 bases between the two germline ends. A multiplex PCR was run with 60 Vbeta primers and 13 Jbeta primers. In the original analysis: Later, an analysis found approximately 80 million unique TCR beta chains, and roughly 10 million of these were shared. Here immunoSEQ multiplex PCR was the method, and the copy in TCRdb shows in-frame clones only, minus some. The D gene and trimming were derived from the DNA, and the V and J assignments and clone size from that table. The table has 200,000 to 250,000 clones, around 89% seen once; the top ten hold 0.9% to 1.1%. These data are taken from a study of cytomegalovirus exposure and HLA in healthy donors. General study results and limits: The productive fraction for most TCR beta V segments was about 87% or about 30% in an earlier analysis. In a later analysis, at a false discovery rate of 0.05, some 17,000 TCR beta sequences were associated with HLA alleles. Follow-up analysis seemed to connect common viral pathogens with several of the most significant clusters identified.

V and J are TRBV5-4 and TRBJ1-1, with D possibly matching TRBD1 (6 bases). The clonotype originates from a woman aged 18-35 years in good health and CMV-seronegative. Sequenced material: PBMCs. CDR3 residues: CASSPGHTGTEAFF. DNA for the CDR3: TGTGCCAGCAGCCCGGGACATACGGGCACTGAAGCTTTCTTT.